A selection of T cell receptor beta chains follows, all from one sample in a study of blood T cells in healthy people across ages. One entry per CDR3 protein, called by TCRdb with MiXCR from the 5' RACE reads. The profile shows 850,000 to 1,000,000 distinct CDR3 sequences, roughly half of them singletons. The sequenced material came from blood. The source of these receptors is a woman aged 60-75 years in good health. The CDR3 runs from the conserved cysteine through the conserved F or W. Each record gives: D gene, J gene, clone size, V gene, CDR3 protein, CDR3 DNA. A D gene is named only where the DNA matches it firmly. Rows give clone size only sometimes, using once, few, many, or a class for an expanded clone.

>NA|TRBJ2-7|NA|TRBV29-1
CSVWARVSSSYEQYF
TGCAGCGTTTGGGCAAGGGTTTCCAGCTCCTACGAGCAGTACTTC
>NA|TRBJ2-1|NA|TRBV28
CASSKTGRYNEQFF
TGTGCCAGCAGTAAGACGGGGCGCTACAATGAGCAGTTCTTC
>NA|TRBJ2-3|few|TRBV20-1
CSAGKHRGTILDTQYF
TGCAGTGCTGGAAAACATAGGGGAACCATACTAGATACGCAGTATTTT
>NA|TRBJ1-2|NA|TRBV3-1
CASSHRGRHGYTF
TGTGCCAGCAGCCACCGGGGTCGTCATGGCTACACCTTC
>TRBD1|TRBJ2-7|few|TRBV19
CASGRGQGAYEQYF
TGTGCCAGCGGAAGGGGACAGGGCGCCTACGAGCAGTACTTC
>NA|TRBJ1-4|NA|TRBV28
CASTFGGDEKLFF
TGTGCCAGCACTTTCGGTGGGGATGAAAAACTGTTTTTT
>NA|TRBJ2-2|NA|TRBV12-3/TRBV12-4
CASSAQTGQTNTGELFF
TGTGCCAGCAGTGCCCAGACAGGCCAGACGAACACCGGGGAGCTGTTTTTT
>NA|TRBJ2-6|NA|TRBV27
CASSFATTGANVLTF
TGTGCCAGCAGTTTTGCGACTACCGGGGCCAACGTCCTGACTTTC
>TRBD1|TRBJ1-2|NA|TRBV24-1
CATSEGTESYGYTF
TGTGCCACCAGTGAGGGGACAGAGTCCTATGGCTACACCTTC
>TRBD2|TRBJ2-1|NA|TRBV15
CATSSGTSGSDEQFF
TGTGCCACCAGCAGCGGGACTAGCGGGAGCGATGAGCAGTTCTTC
>NA|TRBJ2-3|NA|TRBV11-3
CASSPTGLITDTQYF
TGTGCCAGCAGCCCGACGGGACTTATCACAGATACGCAGTATTTT
>NA|TRBJ2-1|few|TRBV20-1
CSASPGGQEQFF
TGCAGTGCCAGCCCTGGAGGCCAGGAGCAGTTCTTC
>NA|TRBJ2-7|NA|TRBV7-8
CASSSIGGYNEQYF
TGTGCCAGCAGCTCGATTGGGGGCTACAATGAGCAGTACTTC
>NA|TRBJ1-2|NA|TRBV12-3/TRBV12-4
CASSLRAGSGYGYTF
TGTGCCAGCAGTTTAAGGGCAGGTAGCGGCTATGGCTACACCTTC
>TRBD1|TRBJ2-3|NA|TRBV4-1
CASSQVASRRQGADTQYF
TGCGCCAGCAGCCAAGTGGCGTCGCGGCGACAGGGAGCAGATACGCAGTATTTT
>TRBD2|TRBJ2-7|NA|TRBV7-9
CASSWSGGPGEQYF
TGTGCCAGCAGCTGGTCGGGAGGGCCTGGTGAGCAGTACTTC
>NA|TRBJ2-5|NA|TRBV11-2
CASSPSRGVRGQETQYF
TGTGCCAGCAGCCCCTCTCGAGGGGTCCGAGGGCAAGAGACCCAGTACTTC
>TRBD1|TRBJ2-1|NA|TRBV10-3
CAISESGQGYNEQFF
TGTGCCATCAGTGAGTCGGGACAGGGGTACAATGAGCAGTTCTTC
>TRBD1|TRBJ2-7|few|TRBV27
CASTRQGRYEQYF
TGTGCCAGCACACGACAGGGCCGCTACGAGCAGTACTTC
>TRBD2|TRBJ2-1|once|TRBV14
CASSHPIGRASYNEQFF
TGTGCCAGCAGCCATCCTATCGGGAGGGCCTCCTACAATGAGCAGTTCTTC
>NA|TRBJ2-5|NA|TRBV11-2
CASSPPGRFEQYF
TGTGCCAGCAGCCCCCCGGGTCGGTTTGAGCAGTACTTC
>NA|TRBJ2-1|few|TRBV20-1
CSARDWRPYNEQFF
TGCAGTGCTAGAGATTGGCGGCCCTACAATGAGCAGTTCTTC
>NA|TRBJ2-3|NA|TRBV5-1
CASSLESRTGTDTQYF
TGCGCCAGCAGCTTGGAGTCGAGAACGGGCACAGATACGCAGTATTTT
>NA|TRBJ1-4|NA|TRBV25-1
CASSEQGSYEKLFF
TGTGCCAGCAGTGAGCAGGGGTCGTATGAAAAACTGTTTTTT
>NA|TRBJ1-2|NA|TRBV6-5
CASSYDRTNYGYTF
TGTGCCAGCAGTTACGACAGAACTAACTATGGCTACACCTTC
>NA|TRBJ2-3|NA|TRBV19
CASSPLVGSQGEYF
TGTGCCAGTAGCCCACTAGTGGGGAGTCAAGGGGAGTATTTT